These T cell receptor beta chains were read from a single sample in a study of regulatory T cells in long-lasting Graves disease. TCRdb reanalysed the multiplex PCR reads using MiXCR and keeps one entry per CDR3 protein. In the table there are 540,000 or so distinct CDR3 sequences, roughly 14% of which are singletons. The sample also formed part of further work on T cells in Graves' hyperthyroidism and ophthalmopathy.

The specimen was peripheral blood mononuclear cells (PBMCs), collected at new diagnosis, from a patient treated with antithyroid drugs. These receptors were collected from a man between 25 and 39 years old with Graves disease. Both conserved end residues are trimmed from each CDR3. The order of the fields is J gene, V gene, CDR3 protein.

TRBJ1-1 | TRBV6-1 | ASRSLSGMNTEAF
TRBJ2-1 | TRBV18 | ASSPAGTSGKHNEQF
TRBJ1-5 | TRBV2 | ASSRAGTGREPQH
TRBJ2-7 | TRBV18 | ASSQSRGVGYEQY
TRBJ1-3 | TRBV19 | ASSADVGSGNTIY
TRBJ2-7 | TRBV7-2 | ASSREGGPYEQY
TRBJ1-6 | TRBV2 | ASSDGGGAYSPLH
TRBJ2-7 | TRBV5-1 | ASSAGTGAVHEQY
TRBJ2-1 | TRBV5-6 | ASSLGIAGGEQF
TRBJ1-5 | TRBV7-9 | ASNGGSNQPQH
TRBJ2-5 | TRBV12-3/TRBV12-4 | ASRQDGHKETQY
TRBJ2-1 | TRBV5-1 | ASSLEGSSGFYNEQF
TRBJ1-1 | TRBV30 | AWTYPWGTEAF